This is a list of T cell receptor beta chains from one sample in a study of regulatory T cells in long-lasting Graves disease. A single record per CDR3 protein comes from TCRdb applying MiXCR to the multiplex PCR reads. The profile shows fewer than 400,000 distinct CDR3 sequences, around 20% of them singletons. Sequenced material: peripheral blood mononuclear cells (PBMCs), taken when the disease was refractory, from a patient treated with antithyroid drugs. The receptors here all came from a female donor with Graves disease. CDR3s include the opening cysteine and the closing phenylalanine or tryptophan. A D gene is named only where the DNA matches it firmly. Some rows have no size entry. The others give once, few or many, or a class for an expanded clone.

d_call	j_call	clone_size	v_call	cdr3_aa	cdr3_nt
TRBD2	TRBJ2-5	many	TRBV3-1	CASSQDGLAGGLNF	TGTGCCAGCAGCCAAGATGGACTAGCGGGAGGGTTGAACTTC
TRBD1	TRBJ1-5	many	TRBV30	CAWSRRGQLNQPQHF	TGTGCCTGGAGTAGACGGGGACAGCTCAATCAGCCCCAGCATTTT
-	TRBJ2-2	-	TRBV12-3/TRBV12-4	CASKRESGTGELFF	TGTGCCAGCAAACGGGAGTCGGGCACCGGGGAGCTGTTTTTT
TRBD1	TRBJ1-2	few	TRBV20-1	CSASSFGSGGAYGYGYTF	TGCAGTGCTAGTAGTTTTGGGTCAGGGGGCGCATATGGCTATGGCTACACCTTC
TRBD2	TRBJ2-2	-	TRBV14	CASSQGLAFNGELFF	TGTGCCAGCAGCCAGGGACTAGCGTTTAACGGGGAGCTGTTTTTT
-	TRBJ2-5	many	TRBV7-9	CASSFGRSETQYF	TGTGCCAGCAGCTTCGGCAGGTCAGAGACCCAGTACTTC
-	TRBJ1-3	many	TRBV2	CASNGGLFGTIYF	TGTGCCAGCAATGGGGGGCTGTTTGGCACCATATATTTT
-	TRBJ1-2	many	TRBV6-1	CASSPGTVLAQTYGYTF	TGTGCCAGCAGCCCAGGGACGGTCCTCGCCCAGACCTATGGCTACACCTTC
TRBD2	TRBJ2-7	many	TRBV2	CASSTSGSVYEQYF	TGTGCCAGCAGTACTAGCGGGAGTGTGTACGAGCAGTACTTC
-	TRBJ2-2	-	TRBV27	CASKGRYGVAGELFF	TGTGCCAGCAAAGGGAGGTACGGAGTCGCCGGGGAGCTGTTTTTT
-	TRBJ2-7	many	TRBV4-3	CASSPSVISYEQYF	TGCGCCAGCAGCCCGTCCGTGATCTCCTACGAGCAGTACTTC